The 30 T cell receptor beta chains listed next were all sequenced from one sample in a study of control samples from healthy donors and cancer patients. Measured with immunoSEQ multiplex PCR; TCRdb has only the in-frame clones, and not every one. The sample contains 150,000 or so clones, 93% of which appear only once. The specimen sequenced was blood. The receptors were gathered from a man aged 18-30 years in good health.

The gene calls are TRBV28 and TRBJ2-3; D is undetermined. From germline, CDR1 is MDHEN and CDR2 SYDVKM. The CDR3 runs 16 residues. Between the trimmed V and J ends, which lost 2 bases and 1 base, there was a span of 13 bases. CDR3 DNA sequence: TGTGCCAGCAGTTTAAGCATAAGTTTTCGCACAGATACGCAGTATTTT. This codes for CASSLSISFRTDTQYF.

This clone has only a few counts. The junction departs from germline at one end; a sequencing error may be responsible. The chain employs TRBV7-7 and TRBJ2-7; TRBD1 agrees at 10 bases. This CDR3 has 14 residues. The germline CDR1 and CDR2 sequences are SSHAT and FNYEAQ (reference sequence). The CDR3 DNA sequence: TGTGCTAGCAGCACGGGGACAGGGGACAACTTGCGGTACTTC. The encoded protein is CASSTGTGDNLRYF. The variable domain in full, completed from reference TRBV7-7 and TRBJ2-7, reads GAGVSQSPRYKVTKRGQDVTLRCDPISSHATLYWYQQALGQGPEFLTYFNYEAQPDKSGLPSDRFSAERPEGSISTLTIQRTEQRDSAMYRCASSTGTGDNLRYFGPGTRLTVT.

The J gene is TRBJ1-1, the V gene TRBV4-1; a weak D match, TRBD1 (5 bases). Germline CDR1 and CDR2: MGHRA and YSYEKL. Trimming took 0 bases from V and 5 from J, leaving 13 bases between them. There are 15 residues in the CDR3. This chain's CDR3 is CASSQDPGRSTEAFF. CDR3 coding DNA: TGCGCCAGCAGCCAAGATCCAGGGAGAAGTACTGAAGCTTTCTTT.

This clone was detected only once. The CDR3 region is CASSLEGGRVDEQFF. The CDR3 nucleotides read TGTGCCAGCAGCTTGGAAGGGGGACGTGTGGATGAGCAGTTCTTC. This chain links TRBV11-3 with TRBJ2-1; tentatively, D is TRBD1 (6 bases). CDR1 and CDR2 from the germline V gene are SGHNT and YENEEA. This CDR3 region has 15 residues. V lost 3 bases and J 8 bases, leaving 17 bases between the germline ends.

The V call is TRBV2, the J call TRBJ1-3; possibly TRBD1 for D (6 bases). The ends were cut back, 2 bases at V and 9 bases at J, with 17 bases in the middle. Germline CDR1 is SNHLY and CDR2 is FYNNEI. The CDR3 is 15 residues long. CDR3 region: CASSESGRGYLTIYF. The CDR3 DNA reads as TGTGCCAGCAGTGAATCCGGCAGGGGTTACCTCACCATATATTTT.

This CDR3 reads CASSQGRGKNTEAFF. CDR3 sequence (DNA): TGTGCCAGCAGCCAGGGGCGGGGAAAGAACACTGAAGCTTTCTTT. This sequence joins TRBV13 and TRBJ1-1; TRBD1 is a possible D gene (6 bases). Germline V lookup: CDR1 PRHDT, CDR2 FYEKMQ (reference sequence). The CDR3 has 15 amino acids. Trimming left V 5 bases short and J 1 base short, with 14 bases between.

CDR3 amino acids: CASSPPTGYGETQYF. CDR3 bases: TGTGCCAGCTCACCACCGACGGGGTATGGAGAGACCCAGTACTTC. The genes are TRBV18 and TRBJ2-5; perhaps TRBD2 as D (5 bases). V lost 0 bases and J 4 bases, leaving 12 bases between the germline ends. The germline V gene has CDR1 KGHSH and CDR2 LQKENI. The CDR3 contains 15 residues.

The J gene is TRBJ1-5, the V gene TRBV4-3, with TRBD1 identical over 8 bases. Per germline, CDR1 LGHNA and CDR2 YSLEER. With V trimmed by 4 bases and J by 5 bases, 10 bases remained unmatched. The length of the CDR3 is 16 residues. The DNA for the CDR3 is TGCGCCAGCAGCCTAACGTTGGGCAGGGGGCATCAGCCCCAGCATTTT. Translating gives CASSLTLGRGHQPQHF.

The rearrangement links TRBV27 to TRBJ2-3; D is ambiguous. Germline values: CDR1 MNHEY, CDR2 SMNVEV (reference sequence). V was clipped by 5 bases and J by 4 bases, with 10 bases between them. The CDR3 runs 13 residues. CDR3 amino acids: CASSPASADTQYF. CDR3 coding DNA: TGTGCCAGCAGTCCCGCGTCCGCAGATACGCAGTATTTT.

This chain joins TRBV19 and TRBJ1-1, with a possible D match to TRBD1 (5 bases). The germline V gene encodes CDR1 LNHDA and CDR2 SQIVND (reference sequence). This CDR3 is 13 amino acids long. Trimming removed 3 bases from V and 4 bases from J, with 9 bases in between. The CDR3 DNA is TGTGCCAGTAGTATGGGGGGAAGCACTGAAGCTTTCTTT. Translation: CASSMGGSTEAFF.

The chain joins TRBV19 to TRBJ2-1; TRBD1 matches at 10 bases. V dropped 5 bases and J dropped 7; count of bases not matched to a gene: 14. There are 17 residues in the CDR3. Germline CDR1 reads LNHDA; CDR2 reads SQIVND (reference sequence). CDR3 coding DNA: TGTGCCAGTAGTCCACGATCTGGGACAGGGGTAAAGAATGAGCAGTTCTTC. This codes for CASSPRSGTGVKNEQFF.

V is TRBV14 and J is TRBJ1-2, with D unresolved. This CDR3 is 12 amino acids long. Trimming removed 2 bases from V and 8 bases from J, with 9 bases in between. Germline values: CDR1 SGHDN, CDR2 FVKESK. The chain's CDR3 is CASSQLAGGYTF. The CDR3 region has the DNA TGTGCCAGCAGCCAACTGGCCGGCGGCTACACCTTC.

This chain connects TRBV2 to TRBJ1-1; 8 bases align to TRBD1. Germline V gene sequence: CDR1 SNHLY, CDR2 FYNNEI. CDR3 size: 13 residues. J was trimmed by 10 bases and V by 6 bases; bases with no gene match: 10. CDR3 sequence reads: CASRAGDRLSAFF. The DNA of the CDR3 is TGTGCCAGCAGGGCCGGGGACAGGTTATCAGCTTTCTTT.

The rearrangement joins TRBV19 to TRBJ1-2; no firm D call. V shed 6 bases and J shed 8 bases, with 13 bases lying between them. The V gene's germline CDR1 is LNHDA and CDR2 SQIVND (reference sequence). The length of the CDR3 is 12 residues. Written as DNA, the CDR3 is TGTGCCAGTAGCCTCCCCGGGGAAGGCTACACCTTC. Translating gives CASSLPGEGYTF.

This CDR3 is CASSPHDRGSRVFF. Here the CDR3 DNA reads TGTGCCAGCAGCCCACACGACAGGGGCTCGAGGGTGTTTTTT. The V and J genes are TRBV13 and TRBJ2-2; the match to TRBD1 covers 8 bases. CDR3 size: 14 residues. J gave up 15 bases and V 5 bases, and 14 bases lay outside the gene matches. Looked up from germline, CDR1 is PRHDT and CDR2 is FYEKMQ (reference sequence).

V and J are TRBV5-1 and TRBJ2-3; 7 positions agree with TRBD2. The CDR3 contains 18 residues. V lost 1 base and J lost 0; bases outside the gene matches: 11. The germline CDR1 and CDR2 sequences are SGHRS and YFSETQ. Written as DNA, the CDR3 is TGCGCCAGCAGCTTGTGGCCTAGCGGCGGCGCTAGCACAGATACGCAGTATTTT. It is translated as CASSLWPSGGASTDTQYF.

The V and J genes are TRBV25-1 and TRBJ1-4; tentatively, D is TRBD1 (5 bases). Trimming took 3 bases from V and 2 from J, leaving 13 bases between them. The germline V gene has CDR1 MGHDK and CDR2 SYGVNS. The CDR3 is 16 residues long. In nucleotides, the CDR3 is TGTGCCAGCAGTGACCCGGGGACCGCTACTAATGAAAAACTGTTTTTT. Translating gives CASSDPGTATNEKLFF.

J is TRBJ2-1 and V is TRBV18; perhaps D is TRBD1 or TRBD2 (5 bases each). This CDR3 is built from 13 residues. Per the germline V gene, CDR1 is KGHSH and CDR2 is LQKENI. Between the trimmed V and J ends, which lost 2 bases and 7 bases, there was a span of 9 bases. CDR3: CASSPNGANEQFF. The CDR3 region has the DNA TGTGCCAGCTCACCAAACGGGGCAAATGAGCAGTTCTTC.

CDR3 DNA: TGTGCCAGCAGTGACGGGGGCGCAGTTGACAATGAGCAGTTCTTC. This codes for CASSDGGAVDNEQFF. The J gene is TRBJ2-1, the V gene TRBV6-4, with D perhaps matching TRBD1 (6 bases). CDR3 length: 15 amino acids. CDR1 is MRHNA, CDR2 SNTAGT, per germline. V lost 2 bases and J 5 bases, leaving 13 bases between the germline ends.

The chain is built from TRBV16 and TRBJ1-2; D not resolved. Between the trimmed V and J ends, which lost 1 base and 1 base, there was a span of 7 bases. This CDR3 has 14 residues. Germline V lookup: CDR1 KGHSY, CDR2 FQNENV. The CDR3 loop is CASSQFGFNYGYTF. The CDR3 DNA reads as TGTGCCAGCAGCCAATTTGGGTTTAACTATGGCTACACCTTC. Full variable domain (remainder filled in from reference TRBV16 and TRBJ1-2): GEEVAQTPKHLVRGEGQKAKLYCAPIKGHSYVFWYQQVLKNEFKFLISFQNENVFDETGMPKERFSAKCLPNSPCSLEIQATKLEDSAVYFCASSQFGFNYGYTFGSGTRLTVV.

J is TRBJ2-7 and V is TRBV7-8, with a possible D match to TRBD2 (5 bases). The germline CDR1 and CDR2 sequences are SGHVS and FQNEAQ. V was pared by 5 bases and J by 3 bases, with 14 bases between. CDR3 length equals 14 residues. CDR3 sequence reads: CASSPRGSSYEQYF. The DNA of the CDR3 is TGTGCCAGCAGCCCGCGAGGGAGTAGCTACGAGCAGTACTTC.

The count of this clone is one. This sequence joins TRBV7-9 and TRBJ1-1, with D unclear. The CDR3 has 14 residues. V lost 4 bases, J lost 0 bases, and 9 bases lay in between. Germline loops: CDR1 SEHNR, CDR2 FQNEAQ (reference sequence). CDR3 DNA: TGTGCCAGCAGCTCTTTCCTTTTGAACACTGAAGCTTTCTTT. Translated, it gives CASSSFLLNTEAFF.

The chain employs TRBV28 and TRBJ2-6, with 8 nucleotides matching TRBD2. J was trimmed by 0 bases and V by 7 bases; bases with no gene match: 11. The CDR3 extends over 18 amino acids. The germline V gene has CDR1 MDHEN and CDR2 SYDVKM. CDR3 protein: CASNPRGGGPSGANVLTF. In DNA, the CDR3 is TGTGCCAGCAACCCCCGGGGGGGAGGACCCTCTGGGGCCAACGTCCTGACTTTC.

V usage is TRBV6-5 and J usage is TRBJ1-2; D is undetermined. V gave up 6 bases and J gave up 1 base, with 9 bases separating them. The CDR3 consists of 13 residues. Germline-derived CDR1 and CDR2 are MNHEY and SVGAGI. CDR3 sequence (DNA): TGTGCCAGCAGACCGGAATTTAACTATGGCTACACCTTC. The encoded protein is CASRPEFNYGYTF.

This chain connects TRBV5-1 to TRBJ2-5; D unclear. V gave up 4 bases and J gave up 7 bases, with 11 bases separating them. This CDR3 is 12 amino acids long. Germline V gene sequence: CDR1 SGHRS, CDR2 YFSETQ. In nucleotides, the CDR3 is TGCGCCAGCAGCCAAACTCTGGGGACCCAGTACTTC. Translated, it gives CASSQTLGTQYF.

The DNA for the CDR3 is TGTGCCAGTAGTATCCACGGGAACACTGAAGCTTTCTTT. Residues: CASSIHGNTEAFF. The chain combines TRBV19 with TRBJ1-1; D is unclear. Germline V gives CDR1 LNHDA, CDR2 SQIVND (reference sequence). V was shortened by 3 bases and J by 1 base, with 6 bases between the two germline ends. The CDR3 is 13 amino acids.

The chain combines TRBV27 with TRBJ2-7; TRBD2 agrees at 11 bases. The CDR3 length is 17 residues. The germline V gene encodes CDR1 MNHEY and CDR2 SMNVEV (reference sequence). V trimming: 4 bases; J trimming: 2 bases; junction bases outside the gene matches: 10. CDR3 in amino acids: CASSSIRSGRAPYEQYF. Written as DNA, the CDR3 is TGTGCCAGCAGTTCCATTCGTAGCGGGAGGGCCCCCTACGAGCAGTACTTC.

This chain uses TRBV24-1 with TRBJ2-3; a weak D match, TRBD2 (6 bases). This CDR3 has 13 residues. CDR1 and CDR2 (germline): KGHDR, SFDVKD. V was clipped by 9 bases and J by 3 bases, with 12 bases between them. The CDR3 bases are TGTGCCACCGGGGCGGGGACGACAGATACGCAGTATTTT. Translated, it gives CATGAGTTDTQYF.

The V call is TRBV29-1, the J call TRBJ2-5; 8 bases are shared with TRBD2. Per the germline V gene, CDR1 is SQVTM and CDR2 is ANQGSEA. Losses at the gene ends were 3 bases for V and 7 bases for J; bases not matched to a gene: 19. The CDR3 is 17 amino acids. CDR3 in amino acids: CSVEPGLAGRLAGTQYF. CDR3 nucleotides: TGCAGCGTTGAGCCGGGTCTAGCGGGCCGCCTTGCAGGGACCCAGTACTTC.

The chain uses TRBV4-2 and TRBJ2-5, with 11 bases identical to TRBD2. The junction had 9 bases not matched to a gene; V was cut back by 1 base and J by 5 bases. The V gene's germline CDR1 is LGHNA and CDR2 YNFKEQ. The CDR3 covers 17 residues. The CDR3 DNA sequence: TGTGCCAGCAGCCAAGGGGGTAGCGGGAGGGCCCAGGAGACCCAGTACTTC. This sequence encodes CASSQGGSGRAQETQYF.